These 26 T cell receptor beta chains came from one sample sequenced in a study of blood T cells in healthy people across ages. For the second PCR, which ran for about 7 to 11 cycles, a sample-barcoded 5' primer and a J-beta primer mix were used. MiXCR, applied by TCRdb to the 5' RACE reads, yields one record per CDR3 protein. The sample lists about 640,000 distinct CDR3 sequences; 45% to 65% were seen once. Sample: blood. These receptors all come from a man between 60 and 75 years old in good health.

The J gene is TRBJ2-7, the V gene TRBV2, with TRBD1 matching 7 bases. Germline trimming cut 10 bases from V and 1 base from J; bases unmatched to any gene: 7. Germline V CDR1 and CDR2: SNHLY, FYNNEI. The CDR3 spans 13 residues. CDR3 sequence: CATTTGISYEQYF. In nucleotides, the CDR3 is TGTGCCACGACGACAGGGATATCCTACGAGCAGTACTTC.

The chain uses TRBV28 and TRBJ2-5, with a weak D call TRBD1 (6 bases). The germline gives CDR1 MDHEN, CDR2 SYDVKM. This CDR3 contains 12 residues. V was shortened by 5 bases and J by 3 bases, with 7 bases between the two germline ends. Here the CDR3 reads CASSGGKETQYF. The CDR3 region has the DNA TGTGCCAGCAGTGGGGGCAAAGAGACCCAGTACTTC.

The chain uses TRBV10-2 and TRBJ2-1, with 9 bases identical to TRBD2. Unmatched junction bases numbered 10, after V lost 6 bases and J lost 10 bases. CDR1 is WSHSY, CDR2 SAAADI, per germline. The CDR3 consists of 14 residues. CDR3 region: CASRASGAGGEQFF. In DNA form, the CDR3 reads TGCGCCAGCAGAGCTAGCGGGGCGGGGGGGGAGCAGTTCTTC.

In this sample, this clonotype turned up a few times. The chain employs TRBV28 and TRBJ1-2; D remains unclear. The CDR3 is 13 amino acids. V was pared by 3 bases and J by 5 bases, with 10 bases between. Per germline, CDR1 MDHEN and CDR2 SYDVKM. CDR3 amino acids: CASSFFRGYGYTF. DNA for the CDR3: TGTGCCAGCAGTTTTTTCCGCGGATATGGCTACACCTTC.

This clonotype was recorded a few times. In nucleotides, the CDR3 is TGTGCCAGCAGTTCCCCGGGACAGGGATCCTACGAGCAGTACTTC. It specifies CASSSPGQGSYEQYF. J is TRBJ2-7 and V is TRBV12-3 or TRBV12-4; TRBD1 matches at 9 bases. The CDR3 loop spans 15 amino acids. V trimming: 4 bases; J trimming: 1 base; junction bases outside the gene matches: 5.

A few counts support this clonotype. The V call is TRBV5-1, the J call TRBJ2-1; D is possibly TRBD2 (6 bases). This CDR3 is built from 11 residues. Germline V CDR1 and CDR2: SGHRS, YFSETQ. V lost 9 bases and J lost 7, with 11 bases in between. The CDR3 DNA sequence: TGCGCCATCCAGGAGGGTAATGAGCAGTTCTTC. Translating it yields CAIQEGNEQFF.

The chain couples TRBV2 to TRBJ2-2; 11 nucleotides agree with TRBD2. There are 17 residues in the CDR3. Germline CDR1 reads SNHLY; CDR2 reads FYNNEI. Germline trimming cut 8 bases from V and 4 bases from J; bases unmatched to any gene: 12. CDR3 DNA sequence: TGTGCCAGCGTAGGGATTAGCGGGGGGGCCGGCACCGGGGAGCTGTTTTTT. Its protein is CASVGISGGAGTGELFF.

The CDR3 sequence: CASSLGSRGYEQYF. For the CDR3, the DNA is TGTGCCAGCAGCTTAGGCTCCAGGGGATACGAGCAGTACTTC. V usage is TRBV13 and J usage is TRBJ2-7, with D tentatively TRBD1 (6 bases). CDR1 PRHDT and CDR2 FYEKMQ come from the germline V gene (reference sequence). This CDR3 is built from 14 residues. With 0 bases removed from V and 4 bases from J, the gap between germline ends came to 10 bases.

This clonotype was detected once. The genes are TRBV12-3 or TRBV12-4 and TRBJ2-3, with D possibly matching TRBD1 (8 bases). V was trimmed by 11 bases and J by 4 bases, leaving 16 bases between them. This CDR3 has 13 amino acids. DNA for the CDR3: TGTGCCGCACACAGGGGGGGCGCAGATACGCAGTATTTT. It encodes CAAHRGGADTQYF.

The chain is built from TRBV6-1 and TRBJ1-6, with D maybe TRBD1 (5 bases). Germline-derived CDR1 and CDR2 are MNHNS and SASEGT. V was pared by 6 bases and J by 6 bases, with 21 bases between. The CDR3 is made up of 17 amino acids. CDR3 bases: TGTGCCAGCAGCGGGACTCTTGGCGGGGTAATTAATTCACCCCTCCACTTT. The encoded protein is CASSGTLGGVINSPLHF.

The chain uses TRBV4-1 and TRBJ2-1, with D unclear. The V gene's germline CDR1 is MGHRA and CDR2 YSYEKL. The length of the CDR3 is 16 residues. V dropped 3 bases and J dropped 1 base, with 13 bases sitting between them. The CDR3 nucleotides are TGCGCCAGCAGCCACCGACCTAGGGAATCCTACAATGAGCAGTTCTTC. Translating it yields CASSHRPRESYNEQFF.

J is TRBJ1-6 and V is TRBV2; 8 bases line up with TRBD1. The V and J ends lost 7 bases and 2 bases, in that order; junction bases with no gene match: 7. The CDR3 consists of 16 residues. CDR1 and CDR2 (germline): SNHLY, FYNNEI. CDR3 region: CASKDRVGAYNSPLHF. For the CDR3, the DNA is TGTGCCAGCAAGGACAGGGTGGGCGCCTATAATTCACCCCTCCACTTT.

The gene calls are TRBV4-3 and TRBJ2-1; D possibly corresponds to TRBD1 (6 bases). The CDR3 runs 15 residues. Germline values: CDR1 LGHNA, CDR2 YSLEER. V lost 2 bases to trimming and J lost 2 bases, with 10 bases between them. The CDR3 here is CASSQQTGPYNEQFF. The CDR3, as DNA: TGCGCCAGCAGCCAACAAACAGGGCCCTACAATGAGCAGTTCTTC.

This clonotype showed up just once. The chain combines TRBV18 with TRBJ2-7; possibly TRBD1 for D (6 bases). CDR3 length: 14 residues. V dropped 1 base and J dropped 6 bases, with 13 bases sitting between them. Germline lookup yields CDR1 KGHSH and CDR2 LQKENI. CDR3 nucleotides: TGTGCCAGCTCACCACTACCAGGGGCAGGCGAGCAGTACTTC. The encoded protein is CASSPLPGAGEQYF.

The chain couples TRBV5-1 to TRBJ2-3; D remains unclear. The V end was cut by 5 bases, the J end by 2 bases, with 12 bases between. Germline lookup yields CDR1 SGHRS and CDR2 YFSETQ. The CDR3 has 14 amino acids. CDR3 amino acids: CASSGMVHTDTQYF. The CDR3 DNA is TGCGCCAGCAGTGGGATGGTACACACAGATACGCAGTATTTT.

This clonotype was detected a few times. The chain has TRBV28 and TRBJ1-2; no clear D. Trimming left V 2 bases short and J 8 bases short, with 9 bases between. The CDR3 length is 12 residues. In germline, CDR1 is MDHEN, CDR2 SYDVKM. For the CDR3, the DNA is TGTGCCAGCAGTTTACCCCACGGAGGCTACACCTTC. Protein: CASSLPHGGYTF.

The J gene is TRBJ1-1, the V gene TRBV12-3 or TRBV12-4; D is possibly TRBD1 (5 bases). This CDR3 spans 11 amino acids. The V gene lost 6 bases and the J gene lost 11 bases, with 13 bases spanning the gap. The CDR3 region is CASSPDGDAFF. The CDR3 bases are TGTGCCAGCAGCCCTGACGGGGACGCTTTCTTT.

This clonotype has only a few counts. The rearrangement uses TRBV29-1 and TRBJ1-1, with TRBD1 matching over 7 bases. This CDR3 is built from 13 residues. With V trimmed by 3 bases and J by 11 bases, 12 bases remained unmatched. Germline assignment: CDR1 SQVTM and CDR2 ANQGSEA. The CDR3 nucleotides read TGCAGCGTTGACAGAACCGGGACAGAGGGCGCTTTCTTT. It is translated as CSVDRTGTEGAFF.

The chain employs TRBV6-6 and TRBJ2-2, with a tentative D call TRBD1 (6 bases). V lost 0 bases to trimming and J lost 6 bases, with 8 bases between them. This CDR3 is 14 amino acids long. CDR1 MNHNY and CDR2 SVGAGI come from the germline V gene (reference sequence). DNA for the CDR3: TGTGCCAGCAGTTACTCGACAGGCCCCGGGGAGCTGTTTTTT. This encodes CASSYSTGPGELFF.

The chain recombines TRBV9 with TRBJ2-1; 9 positions match TRBD2. Looked up from germline, CDR1 is SGDLS and CDR2 is YYNGEE. The CDR3 loop spans 14 amino acids. V lost 1 base to trimming and J lost 6 bases; unmatched junction nucleotides: 2. The CDR3 bases are TGTGCCAGCAGCGTATTACTAGCGGGCAATGAGCAGTTCTTC. Its translation: CASSVLLAGNEQFF.

This clonotype was counted a few times. This chain links TRBV5-1 with TRBJ1-2; D gene uncertain. Trimming removed 2 bases from V and 2 bases from J, with 10 bases in between. The CDR3 loop spans 14 amino acids. Germline values: CDR1 SGHRS, CDR2 YFSETQ. CDR3 coding DNA: TGCGCCAGCAGCTTCGGGGAATTGAACTATGGCTACACCTTC. Its translation: CASSFGELNYGYTF.

This chain connects TRBV29-1 to TRBJ1-1; no clear D gene. In germline, CDR1 is SQVTM, CDR2 ANQGSEA. The CDR3 sequence is 13 residues long. The ends were cut back, 8 bases at V and 3 bases at J, with 16 bases in the middle. The CDR3 is CSIRTQEDTEAFF. CDR3 DNA: TGCAGCATTCGGACCCAAGAGGACACTGAAGCTTTCTTT.

The count of this clonotype is one. The genes are TRBV29-1 and TRBJ2-4; D not resolved. Germline CDR1 SQVTM, CDR2 ANQGSEA. Trimming took off 1 base at V and 0 bases at J, with 10 bases between the two ends. CDR3 size: 15 residues. The CDR3 sequence: CSVEGTVLAKNIQYF. The DNA for the CDR3 is TGCAGCGTTGAAGGAACAGTCCTAGCCAAAAACATTCAGTACTTC. The full variable domain, with the rest looked up from reference TRBV29-1 and TRBJ2-4, is SAVISQKPSRDICQRGTSLTIQCQVDSQVTMMFWYRQQPGQSLTLIATANQGSEATYESGFVIDKFPISRPNLTFSTLTVSNMSPEDSSIYLCSVEGTVLAKNIQYFGAGTRLSVL.

The V call is TRBV20-1, the J call TRBJ2-3, with D unresolved. Looked up from germline, CDR1 is DFQATT and CDR2 is SNEGSKA (reference sequence). Between the trimmed V and J ends, which lost 6 bases and 1 base, there was a span of 8 bases. CDR3 length: 12 residues. The CDR3 sequence: CSADIRTDTQYF. The CDR3 nucleotides are TGCAGTGCCGACATACGCACAGATACGCAGTATTTT.

The chain recombines TRBV28 with TRBJ1-2; D is unresolved. In germline, CDR1 is MDHEN, CDR2 SYDVKM. The CDR3 is 15 amino acids. Trimming stripped 6 bases from V and 3 bases from J, with 17 bases between. CDR3 in amino acids: CASSSSGQVDYGYTF. CDR3 sequence (DNA): TGTGCCAGCAGCTCCAGCGGCCAGGTGGACTATGGCTACACCTTC.

The chain couples TRBV4-2 to TRBJ1-2; D is uncertain. The CDR3 extends over 17 amino acids. Trimming took 0 bases from V and 4 from J, leaving 18 bases between them. Germline values: CDR1 LGHNA, CDR2 YNFKEQ. CDR3 region: CASSQDSAAGRSYGYTF. CDR3 in DNA: TGTGCCAGCAGCCAAGACTCAGCTGCGGGCAGATCCTATGGCTACACCTTC.